This T cell receptor beta chain is drawn from a study of shared clonotypes between healthy human individuals. The CDR3 covers 15 residues. V lost 0 bases to trimming and J lost 6 bases, with 11 bases between them. CDR1 is MNHNY and CDR2 is SVGAGI in the germline V gene (reference sequence). Some clones are missing from TCRdb's copy, which holds only in-frame ones; the method was immunoSEQ multiplex PCR. In the table there are more than 900,000 clones, approximately 78% of which are singletons. The sequence was obtained from a man between 18 and 35 years old in good health. Some clones in this sample may be carry-over from other donors' samples. The sample was memory CD4+ T cells from PBMCs. Subset here: CD45RA-negative fraction. The V gene is TRBV6-6, the J gene TRBJ1-4; tentative D call: TRBD1 (6 bases). The CDR3 spells CASSYSGGAYEKLFF. DNA for the CDR3: TGTGCCAGCAGTTACTCGGGGGGCGCCTATGAAAAACTGTTTTTT.